The next 5 T cell receptor beta chains were all read from a single sample in a study of blood T cell repertoires in COVID-19. Libraries were prepared by immunoSEQ multiplex PCR; TCRdb keeps only in-frame clonotypes and omits some of them. The data hold around 280,000 clones, with approximately 84% observed a single time. Sequencing was done on a sample of peripheral blood. The receptors originated from a woman younger than 45 who had recovered from COVID-19.

V usage is TRBV29-1 and J usage is TRBJ2-7; 10 bases match TRBD2. Germline V gene lookup returns CDR1 SQVTM and CDR2 ANQGSEA. V lost 6 bases to trimming and J lost 1 base; unmatched junction nucleotides: 3. This CDR3 contains 13 residues. The CDR3 protein is CSVTTSGSYEQYF. The CDR3 DNA sequence: TGCAGCGTGACGACTAGCGGGTCCTACGAGCAGTACTTC.

The chain recombines TRBV11-2 with TRBJ2-2, with a weak D call TRBD1 (6 bases). The CDR3 sequence is 16 residues long. Germline CDR1 and CDR2: SGHAT and FQNNGV. The germline V and J ends were trimmed by 6 bases and 2 bases, with 16 bases remaining between them. CDR3 amino acids: CASRSPGAPNTGELFF. CDR3 in DNA: TGTGCCAGCAGATCCCCAGGGGCCCCTAACACCGGGGAGCTGTTTTTT.

The chain is built from TRBV25-1 and TRBJ2-1; TRBD2 is a possible D gene (6 bases). Per germline, CDR1 MGHDK and CDR2 SYGVNS. Trimming left V 6 bases short and J 4 bases short, with 7 bases between. CDR3 length: 12 amino acids. As DNA, the CDR3 is TGTGCCAGCAGACTAGCTTACAATGAGCAGTTCTTC. Amino acids: CASRLAYNEQFF. Filled out from reference TRBV25-1 and TRBJ2-1, the complete variable domain reads EADIYQTPRYLVIGTGKKITLECSQTMGHDKMYWYQQDPGMELHLIHYSYGVNSTEKGDLSSESTVSRIRTEHFPLTLESARPSHTSQYLCASRLAYNEQFFGPGTRLTVL.

The chain links TRBV3-1 (or the pseudogene TRBV3-2) to TRBJ1-2; D call uncertain. V was trimmed by 7 bases and J by 7 bases, leaving 22 bases between them. Germline-derived CDR1 and CDR2 are LGHDT and YNNKEL (reference sequence). The length of the CDR3 is 15 residues. CDR3 bases: TGTGCCAGCACCAATGGGTGGAGCACCTCCGGTGGCTACACCTTC. It yields the protein CASTNGWSTSGGYTF.

For the CDR3, the DNA is TGTGCCAGTAGCAGGGGTCGCGAAAAACTGTTTTTT. It encodes CASSRGREKLFF. V and J are TRBV19 and TRBJ1-4, with TRBD1 as a possible D gene (6 bases). Germline CDR1 LNHDA, CDR2 SQIVND (reference sequence). Deletions cut 6 bases from V and 8 bases from J, with 10 bases between. This CDR3 spans 12 amino acids.